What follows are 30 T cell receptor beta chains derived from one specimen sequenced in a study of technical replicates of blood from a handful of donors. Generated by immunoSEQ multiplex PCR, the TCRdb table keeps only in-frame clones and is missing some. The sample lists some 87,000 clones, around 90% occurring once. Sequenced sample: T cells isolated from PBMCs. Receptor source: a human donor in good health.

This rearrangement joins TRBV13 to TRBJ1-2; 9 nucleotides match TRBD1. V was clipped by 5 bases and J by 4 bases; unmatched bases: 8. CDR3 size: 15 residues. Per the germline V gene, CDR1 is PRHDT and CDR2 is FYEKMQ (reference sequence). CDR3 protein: CASSARDRDFYGYTF. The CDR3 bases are TGTGCCAGCAGCGCCCGGGACAGGGACTTCTATGGCTACACCTTC.

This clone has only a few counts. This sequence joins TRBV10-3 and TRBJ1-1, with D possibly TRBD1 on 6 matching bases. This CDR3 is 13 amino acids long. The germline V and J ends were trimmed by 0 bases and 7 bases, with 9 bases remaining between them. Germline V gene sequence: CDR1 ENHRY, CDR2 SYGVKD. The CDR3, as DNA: TGTGCCATCAGTGAGTCGGCAGGGGTTGAAGCTTTCTTT. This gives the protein CAISESAGVEAFF.

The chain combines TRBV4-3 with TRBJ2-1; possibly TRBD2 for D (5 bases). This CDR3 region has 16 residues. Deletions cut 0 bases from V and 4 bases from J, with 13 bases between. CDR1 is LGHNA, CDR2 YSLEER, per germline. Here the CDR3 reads CASSQEGLVGYNEQFF. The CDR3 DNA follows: TGCGCCAGCAGCCAAGAAGGACTCGTGGGGTACAATGAGCAGTTCTTC.

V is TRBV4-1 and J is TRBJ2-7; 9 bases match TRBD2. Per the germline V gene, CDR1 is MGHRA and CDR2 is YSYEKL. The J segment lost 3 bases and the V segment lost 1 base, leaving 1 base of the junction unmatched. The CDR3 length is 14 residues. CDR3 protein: CASSQGLAVYEQYF. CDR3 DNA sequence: TGCGCCAGCAGCCAAGGACTAGCGGTCTACGAGCAGTACTTC.

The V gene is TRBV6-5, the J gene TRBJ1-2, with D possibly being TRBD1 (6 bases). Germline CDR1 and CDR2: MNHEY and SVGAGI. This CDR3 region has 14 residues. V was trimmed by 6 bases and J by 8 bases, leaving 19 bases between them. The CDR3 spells CASRPDRSSEGYTF. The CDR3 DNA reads TGTGCCAGCAGGCCCGACAGGTCCAGTGAAGGCTACACCTTC.

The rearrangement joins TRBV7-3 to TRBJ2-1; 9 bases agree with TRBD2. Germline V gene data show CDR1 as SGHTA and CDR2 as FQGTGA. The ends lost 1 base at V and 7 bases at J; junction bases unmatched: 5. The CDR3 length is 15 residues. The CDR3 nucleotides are TGTGCCAGCAGCTTAAGCGGGAGGGCCGGAAATGAGCAGTTCTTC. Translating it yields CASSLSGRAGNEQFF.

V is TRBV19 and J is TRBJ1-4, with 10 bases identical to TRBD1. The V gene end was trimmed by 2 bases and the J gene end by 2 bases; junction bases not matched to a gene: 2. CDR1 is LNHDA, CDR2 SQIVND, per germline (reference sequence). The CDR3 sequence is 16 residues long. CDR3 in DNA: TGTGCCAGTAGTATATGGACAGGGGGTACTAATGAAAAACTGTTTTTT. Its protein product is CASSIWTGGTNEKLFF.

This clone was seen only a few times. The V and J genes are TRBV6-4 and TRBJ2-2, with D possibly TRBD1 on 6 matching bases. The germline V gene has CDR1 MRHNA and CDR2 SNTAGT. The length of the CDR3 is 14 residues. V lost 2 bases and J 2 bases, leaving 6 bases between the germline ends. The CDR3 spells CASSDGTNTGELFF. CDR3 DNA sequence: TGTGCCAGCAGTGACGGGACAAACACCGGGGAGCTGTTTTTT.

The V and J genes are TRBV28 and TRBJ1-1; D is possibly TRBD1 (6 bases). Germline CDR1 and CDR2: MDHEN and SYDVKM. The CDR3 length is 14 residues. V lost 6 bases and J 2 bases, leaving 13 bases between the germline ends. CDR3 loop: CASRIDRRNTEAFF. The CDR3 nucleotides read TGTGCCAGCAGGATAGACAGGAGAAACACTGAAGCTTTCTTT.

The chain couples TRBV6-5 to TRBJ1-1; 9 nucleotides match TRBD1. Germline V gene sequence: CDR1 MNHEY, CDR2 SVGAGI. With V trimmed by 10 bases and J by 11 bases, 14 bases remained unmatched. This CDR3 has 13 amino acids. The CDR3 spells CATIGQGPLGAFF. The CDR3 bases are TGTGCCACGATTGGACAGGGGCCGCTCGGGGCTTTCTTT.

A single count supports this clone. The CDR3 is CASSEYSPGNTEAFF. The CDR3 bases are TGTGCCAGCAGTGAATATAGCCCAGGGAATACTGAAGCTTTCTTT. The chain employs TRBV25-1 and TRBJ1-1; TRBD1 is a possible D gene (5 bases). V lost 0 bases to trimming and J lost 5 bases, with 13 bases between them. CDR3 size: 15 residues. Germline CDR1 and CDR2: MGHDK and SYGVNS.

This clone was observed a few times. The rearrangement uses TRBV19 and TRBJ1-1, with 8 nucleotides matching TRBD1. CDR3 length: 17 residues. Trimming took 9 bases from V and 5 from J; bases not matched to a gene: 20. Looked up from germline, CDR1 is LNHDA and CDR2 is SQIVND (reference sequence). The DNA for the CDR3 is TGTGCCAGCACCAACGACAGGGGTGTTCATTTGAGGACTGAAGCTTTCTTT. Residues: CASTNDRGVHLRTEAFF.

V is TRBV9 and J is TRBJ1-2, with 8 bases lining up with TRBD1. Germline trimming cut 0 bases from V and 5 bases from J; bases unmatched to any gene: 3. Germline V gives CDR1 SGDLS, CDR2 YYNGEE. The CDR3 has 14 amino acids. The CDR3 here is CASSVGRGQYGYTF. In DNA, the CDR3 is TGTGCCAGCAGCGTAGGCAGGGGGCAATATGGCTACACCTTC.

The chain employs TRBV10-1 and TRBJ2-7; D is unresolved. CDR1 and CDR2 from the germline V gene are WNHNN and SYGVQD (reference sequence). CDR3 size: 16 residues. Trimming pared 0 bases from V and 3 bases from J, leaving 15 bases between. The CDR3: CASSESPLPRFYEQYF. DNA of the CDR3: TGCGCCAGCAGTGAGTCTCCCCTACCACGATTCTACGAGCAGTACTTC.

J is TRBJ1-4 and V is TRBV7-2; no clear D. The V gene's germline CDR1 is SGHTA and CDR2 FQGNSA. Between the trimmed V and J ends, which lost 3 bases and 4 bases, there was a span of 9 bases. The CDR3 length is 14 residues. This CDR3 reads CASSFVRGNEKLFF. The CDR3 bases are TGTGCCAGCAGCTTTGTACGGGGTAATGAAAAACTGTTTTTT. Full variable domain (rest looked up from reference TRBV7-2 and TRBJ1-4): GAGVSQSPSNKVTEKGKDVELRCDPISGHTALYWYRQSLGQGLEFLIYFQGNSAPDKSGLPSDRFSAERTGGSVSTLTIQRTQQEDSAVYLCASSFVRGNEKLFFGSGTQLSVL.

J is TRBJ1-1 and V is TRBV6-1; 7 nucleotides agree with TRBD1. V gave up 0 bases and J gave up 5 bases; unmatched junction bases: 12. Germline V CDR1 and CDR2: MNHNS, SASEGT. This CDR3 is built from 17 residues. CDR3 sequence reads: CASSEALYPGGKTEAFF. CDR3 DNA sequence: TGTGCCAGCAGTGAAGCGCTTTATCCAGGGGGTAAAACTGAAGCTTTCTTT.

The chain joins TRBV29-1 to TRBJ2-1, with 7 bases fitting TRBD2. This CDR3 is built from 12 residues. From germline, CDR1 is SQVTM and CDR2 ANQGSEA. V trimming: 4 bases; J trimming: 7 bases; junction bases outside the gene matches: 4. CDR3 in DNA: TGCAGCGTTGGCGGGAGTCTAAATGAGCAGTTCTTC. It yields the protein CSVGGSLNEQFF.

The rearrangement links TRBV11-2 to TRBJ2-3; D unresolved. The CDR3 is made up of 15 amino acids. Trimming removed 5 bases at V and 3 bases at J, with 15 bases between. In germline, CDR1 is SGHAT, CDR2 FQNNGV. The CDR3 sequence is CASSRGHVKTDTQYF. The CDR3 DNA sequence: TGTGCCAGCAGCCGTGGGCACGTGAAGACAGATACGCAGTATTTT.

The CDR3 region is CASSVGGTGGGYEQYF. CDR3 DNA: TGTGCCAGCAGCGTAGGAGGGACAGGGGGAGGATACGAGCAGTACTTC. The V and J genes are TRBV9 and TRBJ2-7, with 11 bases fitting TRBD1. The CDR3 has 16 amino acids. The germline CDR1 and CDR2 sequences are SGDLS and YYNGEE. The V and J ends lost 0 bases and 4 bases, in that order; junction bases with no gene match: 6.

CDR3 in DNA: TGTGCCAGCAGTGCAAACAGGGGCACTGAAGCTTTCTTT. Protein sequence: CASSANRGTEAFF. J is TRBJ1-1 and V is TRBV6-1; TRBD1 matches 7 bases. The CDR3 runs to 13 residues. The germline CDR1 and CDR2 sequences are MNHNS and SASEGT. After removal of 4 bases from V and 4 bases from J, the junction contained 3 bases not matched to a gene.

Here the CDR3 reads CSVQAGGGADTQYF. The CDR3 nucleotides are TGCAGCGTACAAGCGGGAGGGGGCGCAGATACGCAGTATTTT. The rearrangement links TRBV29-1 to TRBJ2-3; 10 nucleotides match TRBD2. The CDR3 runs 14 residues. Germline CDR1 SQVTM, CDR2 ANQGSEA. J was trimmed by 4 bases and V by 6 bases; bases with no gene match: 7.

The CDR3 loop reads CASSYLWQSTDTQYF. The DNA for the CDR3 is TGTGCCAGCAGTTATCTTTGGCAGAGCACAGATACGCAGTATTTT. The chain links TRBV6-5 to TRBJ2-3; no clear D gene. The germline V gene encodes CDR1 MNHEY and CDR2 SVGAGI. Trimming pared 3 bases from V and 0 bases from J, leaving 10 bases between. CDR3 length: 15 residues.

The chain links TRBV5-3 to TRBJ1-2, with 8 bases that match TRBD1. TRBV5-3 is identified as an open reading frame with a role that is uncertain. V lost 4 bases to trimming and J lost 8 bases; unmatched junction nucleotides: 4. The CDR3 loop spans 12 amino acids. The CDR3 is CARSPGGQGYTF. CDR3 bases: TGTGCCAGAAGCCCAGGGGGCCAGGGCTACACCTTC.

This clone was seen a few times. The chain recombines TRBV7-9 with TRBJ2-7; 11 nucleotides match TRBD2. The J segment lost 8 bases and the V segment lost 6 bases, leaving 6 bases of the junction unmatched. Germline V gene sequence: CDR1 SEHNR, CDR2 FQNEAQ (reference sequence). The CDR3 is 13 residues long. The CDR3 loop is CASSQLAGAKQYF. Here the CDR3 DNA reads TGTGCCAGCAGTCAACTAGCGGGAGCCAAGCAGTACTTC.

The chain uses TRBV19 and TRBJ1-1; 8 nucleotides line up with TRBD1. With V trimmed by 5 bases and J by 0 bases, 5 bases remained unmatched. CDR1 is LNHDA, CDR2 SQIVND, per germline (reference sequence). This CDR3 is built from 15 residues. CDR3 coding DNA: TGTGCCAGTAGTTCTAGACAGGGGCTGAACACTGAAGCTTTCTTT. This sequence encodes CASSSRQGLNTEAFF.

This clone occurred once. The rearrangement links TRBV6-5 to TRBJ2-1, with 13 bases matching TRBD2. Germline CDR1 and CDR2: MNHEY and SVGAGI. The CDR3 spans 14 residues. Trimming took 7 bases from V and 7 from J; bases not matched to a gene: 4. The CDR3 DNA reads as TGTGCCAGCATCTTACTAGCGGGGGGGAATGAGCAGTTCTTC. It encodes CASILLAGGNEQFF.

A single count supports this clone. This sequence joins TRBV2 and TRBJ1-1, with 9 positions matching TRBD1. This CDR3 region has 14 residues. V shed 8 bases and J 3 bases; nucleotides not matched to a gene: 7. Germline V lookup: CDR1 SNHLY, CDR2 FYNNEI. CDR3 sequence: CASDLDRGYTEAFF. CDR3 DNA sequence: TGTGCCAGCGATTTGGACAGGGGCTACACTGAAGCTTTCTTT.

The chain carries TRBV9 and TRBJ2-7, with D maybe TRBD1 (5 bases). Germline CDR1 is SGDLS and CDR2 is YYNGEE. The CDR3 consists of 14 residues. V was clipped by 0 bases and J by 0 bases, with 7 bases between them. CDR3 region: CASSVDDSSYEQYF. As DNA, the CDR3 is TGTGCCAGCAGCGTAGATGACAGCTCCTACGAGCAGTACTTC.

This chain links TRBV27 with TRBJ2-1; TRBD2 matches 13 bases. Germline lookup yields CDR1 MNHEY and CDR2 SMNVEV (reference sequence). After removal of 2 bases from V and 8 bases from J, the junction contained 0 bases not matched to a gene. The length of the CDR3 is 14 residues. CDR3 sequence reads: CASSLGTSGDEQFF. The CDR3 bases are TGTGCCAGCAGTTTAGGGACTAGCGGGGATGAGCAGTTCTTC.

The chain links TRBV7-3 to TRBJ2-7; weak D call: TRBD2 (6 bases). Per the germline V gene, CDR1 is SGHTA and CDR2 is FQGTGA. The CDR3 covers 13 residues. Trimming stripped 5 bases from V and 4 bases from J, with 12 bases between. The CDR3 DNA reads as TGTGCCAGCAGCCCCGATGGAGGGTACGAGCAGTACTTC. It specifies CASSPDGGYEQYF. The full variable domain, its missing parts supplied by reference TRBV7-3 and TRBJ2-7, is GAGVSQTPSNKVTEKGKYVELRCDPISGHTALYWYRQSLGQGPEFLIYFQGTGAADDSGLPNDRFFAVRPEGSVSTLKIQRTERGDSAVYLCASSPDGGYEQYFGPGTRLTVT.